Below are 8 T cell receptor beta chains sequenced from a single sample in a study of long-term antiretroviral therapy in people with HIV. At the survey level, the v3.0 immunoSEQ assay was run. Using immunoSEQ multiplex PCR, the repertoire was profiled, and TCRdb retains in-frame clones only, with some absent. The sample lists about 28,000 clones; 84% were seen once. This specimen was unsorted PBMCs, taken 0.4 years after starting antiretroviral therapy. The receptors were sampled from a man aged 18 to 30 with HIV.

This clone was counted once. V is TRBV18 and J is TRBJ1-1, with D possibly being TRBD1 (6 bases). Germline V lookup: CDR1 KGHSH, CDR2 LQKENI. The CDR3 runs 14 residues. Trimming cost V 3 bases and J 5 bases, with 13 bases left between them. This CDR3 is CASSPSRDITEAFF. The CDR3 coding sequence is TGTGCCAGCTCACCGTCCCGGGACATTACTGAAGCTTTCTTT.

In this sample, this clone turned up once. The chain recombines TRBV4-1 with TRBJ1-1; D unclear. CDR1 is MGHRA, CDR2 YSYEKL, per germline. This CDR3 contains 14 residues. V shed 5 bases and J shed 1 base, with 11 bases lying between them. The CDR3 region has the DNA TGCGCCAGCAGCTCGTCCGAGGGGAACACTGAAGCTTTCTTT. Its protein product is CASSSSEGNTEAFF.

The chain combines TRBV11-2 with TRBJ1-2, with D uncertain. This CDR3 has 13 residues. Germline values: CDR1 SGHAT, CDR2 FQNNGV. Trimming cost V 0 bases and J 12 bases, with 14 bases left between them. The CDR3 sequence is CASSLDWGGKDTF. The CDR3 DNA sequence: TGTGCCAGCAGCTTAGATTGGGGAGGGAAGGACACCTTC. Looking up the rest from reference TRBV11-2 and TRBJ1-2 gives the full variable domain: EAGVAQSPRYKIIEKRQSVAFWCNPISGHATLYWYQQILGQGPKLLIQFQNNGVVDDSQLPKDRFSAERLKGVDSTLKIQPAKLEDSAVYLCASSLDWGGKDTFGSGTRLTVV.

This chain connects TRBV4-3 to TRBJ2-2; D not certain. The CDR3 is 16 residues long. Germline CDR1 is LGHNA and CDR2 is YSLEER. Trimming shortened V by 2 bases and J by 0 bases, and 10 bases separated the two germline ends. CDR3 sequence: CASSQLAGTNTGELFF. The CDR3 DNA reads as TGCGCCAGCAGCCAATTGGCAGGAACGAACACCGGGGAGCTGTTTTTT.

V usage is TRBV19 and J usage is TRBJ1-5; TRBD1 matches at 8 bases. The V gene's germline CDR1 is LNHDA and CDR2 SQIVND (reference sequence). The CDR3 runs 15 residues. The V gene end was trimmed by 7 bases and the J gene end by 0 bases; junction bases not matched to a gene: 5. The CDR3 loop reads CASNDGQGSNQPQHF. The CDR3 coding sequence is TGTGCCAGTAATGACGGACAGGGTAGCAATCAGCCCCAGCATTTT.

This chain links TRBV12-5 with TRBJ1-1; TRBD1 matches at 7 bases. The CDR3 spans 16 residues. Germline lookup yields CDR1 LGHNT and CDR2 FRNRAP. V was pared by 5 bases and J by 4 bases, with 13 bases of the junction left unmatched. The CDR3 DNA follows: TGTGCTAGTGGTCTACAACCAGGGGGGAGGATCACTGAAGCTTTCTTT. Amino acid sequence: CASGLQPGGRITEAFF.

This clone appeared a few times. The V and J genes are TRBV4-3 and TRBJ2-4; D is possibly TRBD2 (6 bases). Trimming left V 8 bases short and J 7 bases short, with 21 bases between. Germline-derived CDR1 and CDR2 are LGHNA and YSLEER. The CDR3 runs to 15 residues. The DNA of the CDR3 is TGCGCCAGCTCTCGAACGGGAGTATTCGGGAACATTCAGTACTTC. Translating it yields CASSRTGVFGNIQYF.

V gene TRBV5-6 combines with J gene TRBJ1-5, with a possible D match to TRBD1 (5 bases). V was clipped by 4 bases and J by 3 bases, with 17 bases between them. Germline values: CDR1 SGHDT, CDR2 YYEEEE. CDR3 length equals 16 residues. The CDR3 DNA is TGTGCCAGCAGCGTAACGACAGAGATTTACAATCAGCCCCAGCATTTT. It yields the protein CASSVTTEIYNQPQHF.